This record covers a single T cell receptor beta chain. Time point reported: newly diagnosed GD, antithyroid drugs for less than 3 months. RNA extracted from PBMCs served as the sequencing template. The sample originates from a study of regulatory T cells in long-lasting Graves disease. In building TCR beta libraries, iRepertoire HTBI primers were used together with Arm-PCR of CDR3 regions. TCRdb ran MiXCR on the multiplex PCR reads and lists one entry per CDR3 protein. The sample shows about 540,000 distinct CDR3 sequences, approximately 15% of them seen only once. This CDR3 region has 14 residues. Germline CDR1 and CDR2: MNHEY and SVGAGI. The V end was cut by 0 bases, the J end by 5 bases, with 8 bases between. The same sample was also studied in work on T cells in Graves' hyperthyroidism and ophthalmopathy. That report notes: The study used the HTBI primer set for a first-round RT-PCR of the TCR CDR3.

The input for sequencing was peripheral blood mononuclear cells (PBMCs), taken at new diagnosis, from a patient treated with antithyroid drugs. V is TRBV6-5 and J is TRBJ2-1, with unresolved D. The source of this sequence is a man under 40 with Graves disease. Written as DNA, the CDR3 is TGTGCCAGCAGTTACTCGGAAAGTAACAATGAGCAGTTCTTC. Its protein product is CASSYSESNNEQFF.